This T cell receptor beta chain is from a study of Ad26.COV2.S vaccination and SARS-CoV-2 variants. About the study: In the COV1001 trial, the donor was in the Ad26.COV2.S arm. Ad26.COV2.S shots went into the muscle once or twice, 56 days apart. Findings and caveats of the study: Spike-specific CD8+ and CD4+ T cell responses reportedly showed substantial breadth after vaccination.

Produced via immunoSEQ multiplex PCR; TCRdb's table is partial and in-frame only. The data show about 350,000 clones, 88% seen once. CDR1 and CDR2 from the germline V gene are MNHEY and SVGEGT. The CDR3 extends over 17 amino acids. V gave up 2 bases and J gave up 0 bases, with 13 bases separating them. Concerning this clone: Antigen unknown.

Treatment given: around 19 received Ad26.COV2.S at low or high dose, single or two shots; about 5 received placebo; per-sample allocation not given. Repertoires come from day 63 after the first vaccine or placebo injection. Vaccination used an Ad26 vector expressing Wuhan-strain SARS-CoV-2 spike. This TCR came from a person between 18 and 59 years old who received the Ad26.COV2.S COVID-19 vaccine or a placebo. The sample in question was peripheral blood, obtained in a trial of Ad26.COV2.S vaccine versus placebo. This chain uses TRBV6-2 or TRBV6-3 with TRBJ1-4; no definite D call. CDR3 residues: CASSYPPGFATNEKLFF. Here the CDR3 DNA reads TGTGCCAGCAGTTACCCGCCGGGGTTTGCAACTAATGAAAAACTGTTTTTT.